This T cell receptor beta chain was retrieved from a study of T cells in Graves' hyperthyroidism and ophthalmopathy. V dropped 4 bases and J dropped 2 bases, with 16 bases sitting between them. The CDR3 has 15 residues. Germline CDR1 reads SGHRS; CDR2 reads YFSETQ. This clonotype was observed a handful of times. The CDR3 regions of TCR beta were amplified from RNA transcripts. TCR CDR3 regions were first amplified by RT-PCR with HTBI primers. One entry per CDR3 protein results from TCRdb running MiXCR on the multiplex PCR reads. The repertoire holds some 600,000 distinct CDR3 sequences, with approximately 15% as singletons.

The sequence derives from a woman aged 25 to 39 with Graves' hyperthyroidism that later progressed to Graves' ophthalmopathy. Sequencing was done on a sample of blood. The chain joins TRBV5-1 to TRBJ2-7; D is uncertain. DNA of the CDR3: TGCGCCAGCAGCCCCGGTGTAAGCGACCCCTACGAGCAGTACTTC. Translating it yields CASSPGVSDPYEQYF.